This T cell receptor (beta chain) was captured in a study of radiotherapy plus CTLA-4 blockade in lung cancer. For the study at large: An objective response was seen in 15% to 20% of patients, and disease control in about 31%. Study-wide results and limits: In blood, after radiotherapy plus ipilimumab, tumor-derived TCR clones expanded.

Focal radiation and CTLA-4 blockade (ipilimumab) were tested in chemo-refractory metastatic non-small-cell lung cancer patients. Germline loops: CDR1 SQVTM, CDR2 ANQGSEA. The CDR3 has 17 residues. V lost 4 bases to trimming and J lost 5 bases; unmatched junction nucleotides: 11. This clone was detected a few times. Its antigen is as yet unknown. The repertoire was sequenced with immunoSEQ multiplex PCR; TCRdb's copy has only in-frame clones and lacks some. The sample contains fewer than 90,000 clones, under 85% of which appear only once. The receptor's source is a human donor with non-small cell lung cancer who had stable disease on radiotherapy plus ipilimumab. This specimen consisted of peripheral blood, obtained from a patient treated with radiotherapy plus ipilimumab. The chain combines TRBV29-1 with TRBJ2-1, with 13 bases matching TRBD2. Written as DNA, the CDR3 is TGCAGCGTTGCCCTCCGTCGGACTAGCGGGAGCGACAATGAGCAGTTCTTC. Encoded protein: CSVALRRTSGSDNEQFF.